The next 16 T cell receptor beta chains were all read from a single sample in a study of post-analysis software for immune sequencing data. General study results and limits: The five TRBV segments detected at higher frequency in patients than in controls included TRBV5-6, TRBV5-1 and TRBV20-1.

These receptors lack a known antigen. Built from TCR beta cDNA, the libraries had unique molecular identifiers in them. TCRdb redid the calling of the PCR reads with MiXCR, one entry per CDR3 protein. The table includes roughly 600,000 distinct CDR3 sequences, 44% detected once. The sample comprised blood. These receptors originate from a girl between 5 and 17 years old with multiple sclerosis.

The gene calls are TRBV10-3 and TRBJ1-2; D is perhaps TRBD1 (6 bases). In germline, CDR1 is ENHRY, CDR2 SYGVKD. Trimming took 0 bases from V and 5 from J, leaving 25 bases between them. The CDR3 length is 19 residues. CDR3 sequence reads: CAISESIGHSQPGEYGYTF. Here the CDR3 DNA reads TGTGCCATCAGTGAGTCGATAGGACACTCCCAACCAGGGGAATATGGCTACACCTTC.

V and J are TRBV20-1 and TRBJ1-1; unclear D gene. The CDR3 consists of 13 residues. Looked up from germline, CDR1 is DFQATT and CDR2 is SNEGSKA (reference sequence). V was trimmed by 5 bases and J by 1 base, leaving 11 bases between them. The CDR3 spells CSAEDTRNTEAFF. CDR3 DNA sequence: TGCAGTGCTGAGGATACAAGGAACACTGAAGCTTTCTTT.

V gene TRBV7-2 combines with J gene TRBJ2-3; D possibly corresponds to TRBD2 (6 bases). The V and J ends lost 5 bases and 4 bases respectively, with 22 bases between them. This CDR3 spans 17 amino acids. CDR1 SGHTA and CDR2 FQGNSA come from the germline V gene. The DNA for the CDR3 is TGTGCCAGCAGCCCTTCCGACGGTCAGCCTAGCGCAGATACGCAGTATTTT. Translation gives CASSPSDGQPSADTQYF.

The CDR3 protein is CASSIRLAGENNEQFF. The CDR3 DNA follows: TGCGCCAGCAGCATAAGACTAGCGGGAGAGAACAATGAGCAGTTCTTC. This chain joins TRBV5-1 and TRBJ2-1, with TRBD2 identical over 12 bases. Germline-derived CDR1 and CDR2 are SGHRS and YFSETQ. With V trimmed by 4 bases and J by 5 bases, 7 bases remained unmatched. The CDR3 runs 16 residues.

CDR3 coding DNA: TGTGCCAGCAGCTCGTTAAGGGACTCGGGCGAGCAGTACTTC. Protein sequence: CASSSLRDSGEQYF. The gene calls are TRBV12-3 or TRBV12-4 and TRBJ2-4; D is perhaps TRBD2 (6 bases). The better agreement between TRBJ2-7 and the DNA end casts doubt on the J call. The CDR3 consists of 14 residues.

This clonotype was detected once. The chain uses TRBV20-1 and TRBJ2-1; 7 bases agree with TRBD1. The J call may be faulty, since TRBJ2-7 better matches the DNA end. CDR1 and CDR2 (germline): DFQATT, SNEGSKA (reference sequence). The CDR3 loop spans 14 amino acids. CDR3 region: CSTTYWDSPYEQYF. The CDR3, as DNA: TGCAGTACTACCTACTGGGACAGCCCCTACGAGCAGTACTTC.

The rearrangement links TRBV20-1 to TRBJ2-4, with 13 positions matching TRBD2. V shed 5 bases, J shed 13 bases, and the junction held 11 bases outside the gene matches. The CDR3 runs to 14 residues. Germline values: CDR1 DFQATT, CDR2 SNEGSKA (reference sequence). Here the CDR3 reads CSARTSGGIDEQYF. The CDR3 nucleotides are TGCAGTGCTCGGACTAGCGGGGGCATAGATGAGCAGTACTTC.

The sample holds a few counts of this clonotype. This chain connects TRBV4-1 to TRBJ2-5; either TRBD1 or TRBD2 may fit D (5 bases each). Judging by the DNA end, TRBJ2-7 fits better; the J call may be wrong. The CDR3 spans 19 residues. In germline, CDR1 is MGHRA, CDR2 YSYEKL. CDR3 residues: CASSHPPGRVPVGNYEQYF. In nucleotides, the CDR3 is TGCGCCAGCAGCCATCCCCCGGGGCGTGTCCCAGTAGGAAACTACGAGCAGTACTTC.

The chain uses TRBV12-3 or TRBV12-4 and TRBJ2-1; TRBD2 agrees at 8 bases. CDR3 size: 15 residues. With V trimmed by 6 bases and J by 0 bases, 4 bases remained unmatched. CDR3 in DNA: TGTGCCAGCAGCATGGGGACTAGCTCCTACAATGAGCAGTTCTTC. This gives the protein CASSMGTSSYNEQFF.

This clonotype was counted only a few times. The rearrangement links TRBV5-1 to TRBJ2-7; TRBD1 might be the D (5 bases). Trimming took 4 bases from V and 2 from J, leaving 13 bases between them. The germline V gene encodes CDR1 SGHRS and CDR2 YFSETQ. This CDR3 contains 14 residues. The CDR3 bases are TGCGCCAGCAGCCAGGGTTCAGCTACCTACGAGCAGTACTTC. It codes for CASSQGSATYEQYF.

The CDR3 spells CASSPQSGGASEQFF. The CDR3 DNA sequence: TGTGCCAGCTCACCACAGAGCGGGGGGGCCAGTGAGCAGTTCTTC. The chain joins TRBV18 to TRBJ2-1; the match to TRBD2 covers 10 bases. Germline V gene data show CDR1 as KGHSH and CDR2 as LQKENI. CDR3 size: 15 residues. The V and J ends lost 1 base and 9 bases, in that order; junction bases with no gene match: 6.

This clonotype was counted a few times. The chain uses TRBV5-1 and TRBJ2-7; possibly TRBD2 for D (6 bases). The tail of the sequence fits TRBJ2-5 better, so the J call may be wrong. The CDR3 length is 13 residues. Germline CDR1 reads SGHRS; CDR2 reads YFSETQ. The DNA of the CDR3 is TGCGCCAGCAGCTTGGATAGCGGACAGACCCAGTACTTC. The encoded protein is CASSLDSGQTQYF.

This clonotype came up a few times. The chain employs TRBV29-1 and TRBJ2-5, with a tentative D call TRBD2 (6 bases). Germline CDR1 and CDR2: SQVTM and ANQGSEA. CDR3 length equals 15 residues. Trimming removed 6 bases at V and 2 bases at J, with 19 bases between. CDR3 sequence reads: CSVGSGFAGQETQYF. The CDR3 coding sequence is TGCAGCGTGGGTAGTGGATTCGCGGGGCAAGAGACCCAGTACTTC.

There are a few counts of this clonotype. This chain links TRBV4-2 with TRBJ2-5, with D unclear. This CDR3 has 13 residues. The V gene lost 4 bases and the J gene lost 3 bases, with 9 bases spanning the gap. Per the germline V gene, CDR1 is LGHNA and CDR2 is YNFKEQ. The CDR3 coding sequence is TGTGCCAGCAGCCGACGGCAGAAAGAGACCCAGTACTTC. Protein: CASSRRQKETQYF.

The chain employs TRBV20-1 and TRBJ1-2; maybe TRBD1 (5 bases). Germline V gene sequence: CDR1 DFQATT, CDR2 SNEGSKA (reference sequence). V lost 0 bases, J lost 3 bases, and 14 bases lay in between. CDR3 length: 15 residues. CDR3 residues: CSARERGGDYYGYTF. CDR3 DNA: TGCAGTGCTAGAGAACGGGGGGGGGACTACTATGGCTACACCTTC.

The chain uses TRBV12-3 or TRBV12-4 and TRBJ1-2; 8 bases are shared with TRBD1. J was trimmed by 3 bases and V by 6 bases; bases with no gene match: 6. The CDR3 has 14 residues. This chain's CDR3 is CASSQQGAYYGYTF. The CDR3 coding sequence is TGTGCCAGCAGCCAGCAGGGGGCTTACTATGGCTACACCTTC.